The 8 T cell receptor beta chains below all came from one sample that was sequenced in a study of blood T cell repertoires in COVID-19. Using immunoSEQ multiplex PCR, the repertoire was profiled, and TCRdb retains in-frame clones only, with some absent. The sample holds 80,000 to 100,000 clones, about 90% seen once. Sequenced material: peripheral blood. Source of these receptors: a human donor with active COVID-19. The donor label of this sample is uncertain.

The chain employs TRBV6-5 and TRBJ1-1, with D possibly being TRBD1 (5 bases). This CDR3 is built from 12 residues. Germline CDR1 is MNHEY and CDR2 is SVGAGI. The V gene lost 6 bases and the J gene lost 1 base, with 6 bases spanning the gap. The CDR3 bases are TGTGCCAGCAGGACAGCGAACACTGAAGCTTTCTTT. Residues: CASRTANTEAFF.

The chain joins TRBV4-3 to TRBJ1-3, with no clear D. This CDR3 region has 18 residues. V lost 3 bases to trimming and J lost 0 bases, with 18 bases between them. Germline loops: CDR1 LGHNA, CDR2 YSLEER. The CDR3 DNA follows: TGCGCCAGCAGCCAGTATGCGACGCCAACAGTCTCTGGAAACACCATATATTTT. Its translation is CASSQYATPTVSGNTIYF.

The chain has TRBV28 and TRBJ1-5, with D perhaps TRBD1 (5 bases). The CDR3 spans 14 residues. CDR1 is MDHEN, CDR2 SYDVKM, per germline. V was cut by 7 bases and J by 3 bases, with 13 bases left in between. As DNA, the CDR3 is TGTGCCAGCACGAAGGCAGGGTTCAATCAGCCCCAGCATTTT. Translation gives CASTKAGFNQPQHF.

This clone was counted a few times. The rearrangement joins TRBV30 to TRBJ1-6, with D unresolved. V was trimmed by 4 bases and J by 4 bases, leaving 8 bases between them. This CDR3 has 13 residues. CDR1 is GTSNPN and CDR2 is SVGIG in the germline V gene (reference sequence). CDR3 region: CAWKAPYNSPLHF. CDR3 nucleotide sequence: TGTGCCTGGAAAGCACCGTATAATTCACCCCTCCACTTT.

This clone has a single count. The rearrangement uses TRBV4-1 and TRBJ2-5; tentatively, D is TRBD2 (5 bases). Trimming stripped 1 base from V and 3 bases from J, with 18 bases between. CDR1 MGHRA and CDR2 YSYEKL come from the germline V gene. The CDR3 covers 17 residues. CDR3 DNA sequence: TGCGCCAGCAGCCAAGGATCTGGAGTTCTAGCAGAAGAGACCCAGTACTTC. Its translation is CASSQGSGVLAEETQYF.

This clone was observed a single time. The rearrangement joins TRBV9 to TRBJ2-5, with a weak D call TRBD2 (5 bases). CDR3 length: 17 amino acids. Trimming cost V 0 bases and J 2 bases, with 17 bases left between them. Germline V lookup: CDR1 SGDLS, CDR2 YYNGEE. The DNA for the CDR3 is TGTGCCAGCAGCGTAGGAAGAATGGGCACGGGGCAAGAGACCCAGTACTTC. Translated, it gives CASSVGRMGTGQETQYF.

V is TRBV5-1 and J is TRBJ2-3, with D perhaps matching TRBD2 (5 bases). Germline V gives CDR1 SGHRS, CDR2 YFSETQ. This CDR3 region has 16 residues. With 2 bases removed from V and 1 base from J, the gap between germline ends came to 14 bases. The CDR3: CASSFGLQPGTDTQYF. CDR3 DNA: TGCGCCAGCAGCTTCGGACTTCAGCCGGGCACAGATACGCAGTATTTT.

V gene TRBV11-3 combines with J gene TRBJ2-5, with a weak D call TRBD2 (6 bases). Germline loops: CDR1 SGHNT, CDR2 YENEEA. The CDR3 spans 14 residues. Between the trimmed V and J ends, which lost 3 bases and 5 bases, there was a span of 13 bases. The CDR3 region is CASSFTSSGETQYF. The CDR3 DNA reads TGTGCCAGCAGCTTCACTAGCTCGGGGGAGACCCAGTACTTC.